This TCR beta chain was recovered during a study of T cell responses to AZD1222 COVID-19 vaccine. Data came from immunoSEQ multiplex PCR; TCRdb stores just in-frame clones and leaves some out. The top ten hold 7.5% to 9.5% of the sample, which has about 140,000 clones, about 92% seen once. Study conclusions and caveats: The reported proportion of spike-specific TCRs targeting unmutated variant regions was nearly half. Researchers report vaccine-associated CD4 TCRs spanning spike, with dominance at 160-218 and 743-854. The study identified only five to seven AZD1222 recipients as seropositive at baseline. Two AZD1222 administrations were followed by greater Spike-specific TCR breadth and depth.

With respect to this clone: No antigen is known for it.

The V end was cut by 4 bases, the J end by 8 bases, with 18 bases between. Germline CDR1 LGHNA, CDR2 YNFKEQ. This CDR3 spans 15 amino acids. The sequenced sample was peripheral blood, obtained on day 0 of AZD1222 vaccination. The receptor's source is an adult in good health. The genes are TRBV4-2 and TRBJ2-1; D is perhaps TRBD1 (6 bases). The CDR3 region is CASSPRQAPVHEQFF. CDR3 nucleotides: TGTGCCAGCAGCCCGCGACAGGCTCCCGTACATGAGCAGTTCTTC.